This T cell receptor (beta chain) was obtained from a study of T cells after yellow fever vaccination. The V gene's germline CDR1 is MRHNA and CDR2 SNTAGT. Deletions cut 6 bases from V and 4 bases from J, with 15 bases between. CDR3 length: 14 amino acids. This clonotype came up many times. Each CDR3 protein gets one entry after TCRdb re-called the 5' RACE reads with MiXCR. The sample has 60,000 or so distinct CDR3 sequences; approximately 7.7% are singletons. The sample consisted of CD8+ T cells sorted from PBMCs, taken on the day of the first yellow fever vaccination. This receptor was obtained from a man aged 18 to 35 who received the YFV17D yellow fever vaccine. V is TRBV6-4 and J is TRBJ1-2; D uncertain. CDR3 residues: CASSPGRNRYGYTF. CDR3 bases: TGTGCCAGCAGCCCGGGAAGGAATCGCTATGGCTACACCTTC.